This is a list of T cell receptor beta chains from one sample in a study of CD8 T cells in ankylosing spondylitis. TCRdb used MiXCR to reprocess the 5' RACE reads, holding one entry per CDR3 protein. The sample contains 150,000 to 250,000 distinct CDR3 sequences, more than 10% of which appear only once. Input material: blood, either unsorted or a sorted T cell fraction (not recorded which). Source of these receptors: a male donor with ankylosing spondylitis or in good health (not recorded which). Both conserved end residues are part of each CDR3. A D gene is named only where the DNA matches it firmly. For some rows the clone size is stated as once, few or many, or as a class when expanded; others skip it.

v_gene: TRBV2; d_gene: TRBD1; j_gene: TRBJ2-7; abundance: few; CDR3nt: TGTGCCAGCAGTGAAAGGACAGGGGCCAACGAGCAGTACTTC; CDR3aa: CASSERTGANEQYF
v_gene: TRBV15; d_gene: -; j_gene: TRBJ2-7; abundance: -; CDR3nt: TGTGCCACCAGCCTCCGAAACTACTACGAGCAGTACTTC; CDR3aa: CATSLRNYYEQYF
v_gene: TRBV19; d_gene: -; j_gene: TRBJ2-1; abundance: few; CDR3nt: TGTGCCAGTAGTCCACTAGAGGTGAATGAGCAGTTCTTC; CDR3aa: CASSPLEVNEQFF
v_gene: TRBV20-1; d_gene: TRBD2; j_gene: TRBJ2-1; abundance: few; CDR3nt: TGCAGTGCTAGAGCCAGCGGGAGGAACGACAATGAGCAGTTCTTC; CDR3aa: CSARASGRNDNEQFF
v_gene: TRBV3-1; d_gene: TRBD2; j_gene: TRBJ2-1; abundance: -; CDR3nt: TGTGCCAGCAGCCATCTACCGCGACTAGCTCCCTACAATGAGCAGTTCTTC; CDR3aa: CASSHLPRLAPYNEQFF
v_gene: TRBV14; d_gene: -; j_gene: TRBJ2-2; abundance: few; CDR3nt: TGTGCCAGCAGCCAAGAAGACACCGGGGAGCTGTTTTTT; CDR3aa: CASSQEDTGELFF
v_gene: TRBV5-1; d_gene: -; j_gene: TRBJ2-3; abundance: -; CDR3nt: TGCGCCAGCGAGCCCTATCCGAGCACAGATACGCAGTATTTT; CDR3aa: CASEPYPSTDTQYF
v_gene: TRBV5-1; d_gene: TRBD1; j_gene: TRBJ1-1; abundance: few; CDR3nt: TGCGCCAGCAGTTTCCACCAGACGGGACAGATGAACACTGAAGCTTTCTTT; CDR3aa: CASSFHQTGQMNTEAFF
v_gene: TRBV20-1; d_gene: TRBD2; j_gene: TRBJ2-1; abundance: -; CDR3nt: TGCAGTGCACCCCGGGGACTAGTGGTTTACAATGAGCAGTTCTTC; CDR3aa: CSAPRGLVVYNEQFF
v_gene: TRBV7-2; d_gene: -; j_gene: TRBJ2-7; abundance: few; CDR3nt: TGTGCCAGCACCTCCCCGGGGACCTACGAGCAGTACTTC; CDR3aa: CASTSPGTYEQYF
v_gene: TRBV4-1; d_gene: TRBD2; j_gene: TRBJ2-5; abundance: few; CDR3nt: TGCGCCAGCAGCCATGTCGGACTAGCGGCCCAAGAGACCCAGTACTTC; CDR3aa: CASSHVGLAAQETQYF
v_gene: TRBV3-1; d_gene: TRBD2; j_gene: TRBJ2-4; abundance: few; CDR3nt: TGTGCCAGCAGCCAAAGCCCGGGACTAGCGGGATTCAACAACATTCAGTACTTC; CDR3aa: CASSQSPGLAGFNNIQYF
v_gene: TRBV4-1; d_gene: TRBD2; j_gene: TRBJ2-3; abundance: -; CDR3nt: TGCGCCAGCAGCGGCGTGGCGGGGGACCACACAGATACGCAGTATTTT; CDR3aa: CASSGVAGDHTDTQYF
v_gene: TRBV7-9; d_gene: -; j_gene: TRBJ1-5; abundance: few; CDR3nt: TGTGCCAGCAGCGGCCCGGACAGTAGCAATCAGCCCCAGCATTTT; CDR3aa: CASSGPDSSNQPQHF
v_gene: TRBV7-6; d_gene: -; j_gene: TRBJ2-7; abundance: -; CDR3nt: TGTGCCAGCAGCTTAGATGAACCCTACGAGCAGTACTTC; CDR3aa: CASSLDEPYEQYF
v_gene: TRBV7-9; d_gene: -; j_gene: TRBJ2-3; abundance: -; CDR3nt: TGTGCCAGCAGCTTGGGGGGTCTTACTCCAGATACGCAGTATTTT; CDR3aa: CASSLGGLTPDTQYF
v_gene: TRBV4-1; d_gene: -; j_gene: TRBJ2-7; abundance: -; CDR3nt: TGCGCCAGCAGCCAGGGGCAGCAAAGCTACGAGCAGTACTTC; CDR3aa: CASSQGQQSYEQYF